Listed below are T cell receptor beta chains from one sample, sequenced in a study of regulatory T cells in long-lasting Graves disease. TCRdb itself ran the multiplex PCR reads through MiXCR, one entry per CDR3 protein. The table includes 440,000 or so distinct CDR3 sequences, about 15% detected once. This sample also belongs to another study, concerning T cells in Graves' hyperthyroidism and ophthalmopathy.

Sequenced here: peripheral blood mononuclear cells (PBMCs), sampled at new diagnosis, from a patient treated with antithyroid drugs. The receptor set was obtained from a woman in her twenties or thirties with Graves disease. The CDR3 runs from the conserved cysteine through the conserved F or W. The order of the fields is V gene, J gene, D gene, clone size, CDR3 DNA, CDR3 protein. D genes are given only for firm matches. Part of the rows lack a size; the others show once, few, many or a class for expanded clones.

v_gene: TRBV19
j_gene: TRBJ1-1
d_gene: -
abundance: -
CDR3nt: TGTGCCAGTAGTATGAAGTGGGGAGCTGAAGCTTTCTTT
CDR3aa: CASSMKWGAEAFF

v_gene: TRBV10-3
j_gene: TRBJ2-1
d_gene: TRBD2
abundance: many
CDR3nt: TGTGCCATCAGTGAGGCGGGACTAGCGGGAGTTGGATCCTACAATGAGCAGTTCTTC
CDR3aa: CAISEAGLAGVGSYNEQFF

v_gene: TRBV5-1
j_gene: TRBJ2-7
d_gene: -
abundance: many
CDR3nt: TGTGCCAGCAGCTTGATCACAAACTACGAGCAGTACTTC
CDR3aa: CASSLITNYEQYF

v_gene: TRBV20-1
j_gene: TRBJ2-3
d_gene: -
abundance: many
CDR3nt: TGCAGTGCTAGTATGGAGGGCCTGGTTACAGATACGCAGTATTTT
CDR3aa: CSASMEGLVTDTQYF

v_gene: TRBV12-3/TRBV12-4
j_gene: TRBJ2-5
d_gene: TRBD2
abundance: -
CDR3nt: TGTGCCAGCAGCCGGGGGGGGGGGATGGAGACCCAGTACTTC
CDR3aa: CASSRGGGMETQYF

v_gene: TRBV2
j_gene: TRBJ2-1
d_gene: TRBD2
abundance: -
CDR3nt: TGTGCCAGCACCAGACTAGCGGGGGTAAATGAGCAGTTCTTC
CDR3aa: CASTRLAGVNEQFF

v_gene: TRBV30
j_gene: TRBJ2-1
d_gene: TRBD2
abundance: many
CDR3nt: TGTGCCTGGAGTGTACGGGGACTAGCCTTGAATGAGCAGTTCTTC
CDR3aa: CAWSVRGLALNEQFF

v_gene: TRBV18
j_gene: TRBJ2-7
d_gene: -
abundance: many
CDR3nt: TGTGCCAGCCAAACCCGGGGGACCGCGGGCTACGAGCAGTACTTC
CDR3aa: CASQTRGTAGYEQYF

v_gene: TRBV9
j_gene: TRBJ1-2
d_gene: -
abundance: few
CDR3nt: TGTGCCAGCAGCGTGGGAACAGGGAGCTATGGCTACACCTTC
CDR3aa: CASSVGTGSYGYTF

v_gene: TRBV12-3/TRBV12-4
j_gene: TRBJ1-3
d_gene: -
abundance: -
CDR3nt: TGTGCCAGCAGTTTCGGGACGACGAGCTCTGGAAACACCATATATTTT
CDR3aa: CASSFGTTSSGNTIYF

v_gene: TRBV7-9
j_gene: TRBJ2-7
d_gene: TRBD1
abundance: -
CDR3nt: TGTGCCAGCAGCTTAGAATACGGACAGGACGAGCAGTACTTC
CDR3aa: CASSLEYGQDEQYF

v_gene: TRBV7-9
j_gene: TRBJ1-5
d_gene: -
abundance: few
CDR3nt: TGTGCCAGCAGCTTAGGGGGGGACCGCAGTGAGCCCCAGCATTTT
CDR3aa: CASSLGGDRSEPQHF

v_gene: TRBV6-1
j_gene: TRBJ2-3
d_gene: -
abundance: many
CDR3nt: TGTGCCAGCAGGGGACTCGAAGATACGCAGTATTTT
CDR3aa: CASRGLEDTQYF

v_gene: TRBV4-1
j_gene: TRBJ2-1
d_gene: -
abundance: many
CDR3nt: TGCGCCAGCAGCCAAGATCGGAGTGTTGTAGGGGGAACTTCATACAATGAGCAGTTCTTC
CDR3aa: CASSQDRSVVGGTSYNEQFF

v_gene: TRBV4-1
j_gene: TRBJ1-5
d_gene: -
abundance: -
CDR3nt: TGCGCCAGCAGCCAAGCGGGACGGGGAGGCCAGCCCCAGCATTTT
CDR3aa: CASSQAGRGGQPQHF

v_gene: TRBV5-1
j_gene: TRBJ1-3
d_gene: TRBD1
abundance: many
CDR3nt: TGCGCCAGCAGCTTGGCCGGGACAGGTGGAAACACCATATATTTT
CDR3aa: CASSLAGTGGNTIYF

v_gene: TRBV12-3/TRBV12-4
j_gene: TRBJ2-7
d_gene: -
abundance: -
CDR3nt: TGTGCCAGCAGTTTTGATTCGGCGGTTCAGTACTTC
CDR3aa: CASSFDSAVQYF

v_gene: TRBV2
j_gene: TRBJ1-6
d_gene: -
abundance: many
CDR3nt: TGTGCCAGCAGGGATCCGGGTTCACCCCTCCACTTT
CDR3aa: CASRDPGSPLHF

v_gene: TRBV20-1
j_gene: TRBJ2-1
d_gene: TRBD1
abundance: many
CDR3nt: TGCAGTAGTGTTAGGGACAGCTCCTACAATGAGCAGTTCTTC
CDR3aa: CSSVRDSSYNEQFF

v_gene: TRBV28
j_gene: TRBJ2-7
d_gene: TRBD2
abundance: -
CDR3nt: TGTGCCAGCTCGGGACTAGCGGGAGGTTGGGCCTACGAGCAGTACTTC
CDR3aa: CASSGLAGGWAYEQYF

v_gene: TRBV28
j_gene: TRBJ1-1
d_gene: -
abundance: once
CDR3nt: TGTGCCAGCAGTTTATGGACCCGAGCTCAGGCGTTCACTGAAGCTTTCTTT
CDR3aa: CASSLWTRAQAFTEAFF

v_gene: TRBV20-1
j_gene: TRBJ2-1
d_gene: TRBD2
abundance: many
CDR3nt: TGCAGTGCTAGCACTAGCGGGACCTCCTACAATGAGCAGTTCTTC
CDR3aa: CSASTSGTSYNEQFF

v_gene: TRBV2
j_gene: TRBJ1-2
d_gene: -
abundance: few
CDR3nt: TGTGCCAGCACCCAGGGAGGTTTTTATGGCTACACCTTC
CDR3aa: CASTQGGFYGYTF

v_gene: TRBV5-1
j_gene: TRBJ1-4
d_gene: TRBD1
abundance: few
CDR3nt: TGCGCCAGCAGCCGAATACAGGGGGCAACTAATGAAAAACTGTTTTTT
CDR3aa: CASSRIQGATNEKLFF

v_gene: TRBV2
j_gene: TRBJ2-1
d_gene: -
abundance: many
CDR3nt: TGTGCCAGCGATTTTGGGAGGGGACAGGCCTACAATGAGCAGTTCTTC
CDR3aa: CASDFGRGQAYNEQFF

v_gene: TRBV18
j_gene: TRBJ1-1
d_gene: -
abundance: -
CDR3nt: TGTGCCAGCTCACCACCGTTGCTCACTGAAGCTTTCTTT
CDR3aa: CASSPPLLTEAFF

v_gene: TRBV29-1
j_gene: TRBJ2-5
d_gene: TRBD1
abundance: many
CDR3nt: TGCAGCGTCGAGCTTACAGGGGGTGGGGAGACCCAGTACTTC
CDR3aa: CSVELTGGGETQYF